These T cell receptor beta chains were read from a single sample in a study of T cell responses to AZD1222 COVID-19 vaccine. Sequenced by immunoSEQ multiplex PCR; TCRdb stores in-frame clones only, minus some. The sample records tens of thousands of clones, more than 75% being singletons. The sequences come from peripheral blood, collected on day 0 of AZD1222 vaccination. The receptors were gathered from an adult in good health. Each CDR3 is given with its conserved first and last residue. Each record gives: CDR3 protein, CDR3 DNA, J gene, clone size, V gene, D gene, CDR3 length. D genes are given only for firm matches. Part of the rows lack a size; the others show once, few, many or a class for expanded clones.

cdr3_aa: CASSLGRRTGGGETQYF
cdr3_nt: TGTGCCAGCAGCTTGGGCCGCCGGACAGGGGGCGGGGAGACCCAGTACTTC
j_call: TRBJ2-5
clone_size: -
v_call: TRBV5-4
d_call: TRBD1
cdr3_length: 17

cdr3_aa: CASSQDPRQLYGYTF
cdr3_nt: TGCGCCAGCAGCCAAGACCCAAGGCAGCTCTATGGCTACACCTTC
j_call: TRBJ1-2
clone_size: -
v_call: TRBV4-3
d_call: -
cdr3_length: 15

cdr3_aa: CASSYSSAGAYEQYF
cdr3_nt: TGTGCCAGCAGTTACTCGAGTGCAGGGGCCTACGAGCAGTACTTC
j_call: TRBJ2-7
clone_size: once
v_call: TRBV6-5
d_call: -
cdr3_length: 15

cdr3_aa: CASSLGSWRDYHNEQFF
cdr3_nt: TGTGCCAGCAGCTTAGGGAGCTGGCGAGACTACCACAATGAGCAGTTCTTC
j_call: TRBJ2-1
clone_size: -
v_call: TRBV7-9
d_call: -
cdr3_length: 17

cdr3_aa: CASSRSELDNEQFF
cdr3_nt: TGTGCCAGCAGCCGCTCCGAGCTCGACAATGAGCAGTTCTTC
j_call: TRBJ2-1
clone_size: -
v_call: TRBV3-1/TRBV3-2
d_call: -
cdr3_length: 14

cdr3_aa: CASSQRLSPGEKLFF
cdr3_nt: TGCGCCAGCAGCCAAAGACTCAGTCCGGGTGAAAAACTGTTTTTT
j_call: TRBJ1-4
clone_size: -
v_call: TRBV4-1
d_call: -
cdr3_length: 15

cdr3_aa: CASSQSGGQETQYF
cdr3_nt: TGTGCCAGCAGCCAATCGGGGGGGCAAGAGACCCAGTACTTC
j_call: TRBJ2-5
clone_size: -
v_call: TRBV3-1/TRBV3-2
d_call: TRBD2
cdr3_length: 14

cdr3_aa: CASSRGNSNQPQHF
cdr3_nt: TGTGCCAGCAGCAGGGGAAATAGCAATCAGCCCCAGCATTTT
j_call: TRBJ1-5
clone_size: -
v_call: TRBV7-2
d_call: -
cdr3_length: 14

cdr3_aa: CASSPGGQRTFEAFF
cdr3_nt: TGTGCCAGCAGTCCAGGGGGACAGCGCACCTTTGAAGCTTTCTTT
j_call: TRBJ1-1
clone_size: -
v_call: TRBV6-8
d_call: TRBD1
cdr3_length: 15

cdr3_aa: CASSALGVSGELFF
cdr3_nt: TGTGCCAGCAGTGCCTTAGGGGTTTCTGGGGAGCTGTTTTTT
j_call: TRBJ2-2
clone_size: -
v_call: TRBV7-9
d_call: -
cdr3_length: 14

cdr3_aa: CASSLGPNQPQHF
cdr3_nt: TGTGCCAGCTCACTCGGCCCCAATCAGCCCCAGCATTTT
j_call: TRBJ1-5
clone_size: once
v_call: TRBV18
d_call: -
cdr3_length: 13

cdr3_aa: CASSYLGQTSNQPQHF
cdr3_nt: TGTGCCAGCAGTTATCTCGGACAGACCTCCAATCAGCCCCAGCATTTT
j_call: TRBJ1-5
clone_size: -
v_call: TRBV6-2/TRBV6-3
d_call: -
cdr3_length: 16

cdr3_aa: CASSQPTGQAEAFF
cdr3_nt: TGTGCCAGCAGCCAGCCGACAGGGCAGGCTGAAGCTTTCTTT
j_call: TRBJ1-1
clone_size: -
v_call: TRBV4-2
d_call: TRBD1
cdr3_length: 14

cdr3_aa: CASSIWSRFEFIYGYTF
cdr3_nt: TGTGCCAGTAGTATTTGGTCCCGTTTTGAGTTTATCTATGGCTACACCTTC
j_call: TRBJ1-2
clone_size: -
v_call: TRBV19
d_call: -
cdr3_length: 17

cdr3_aa: CASSVAGRGLAPRGTDTQYF
cdr3_nt: TGTGCCAGCAGCGTCGCAGGGAGGGGACTAGCTCCGCGGGGCACAGATACGCAGTATTTT
j_call: TRBJ2-3
clone_size: -
v_call: TRBV9
d_call: TRBD2
cdr3_length: 20

cdr3_aa: CASSGGTEAFF
cdr3_nt: TGTGCCAGTAGCGGCGGAACTGAAGCTTTCTTT
j_call: TRBJ1-1
clone_size: -
v_call: TRBV19
d_call: -
cdr3_length: 11

cdr3_aa: CASSYSIGGGNVLTF
cdr3_nt: TGTGCCAGCAGTTACTCGATTGGGGGTGGCAACGTCCTGACTTTC
j_call: TRBJ2-6
clone_size: few
v_call: TRBV6-5
d_call: -
cdr3_length: 15

cdr3_aa: CASSQSSGNTIYF
cdr3_nt: TGCGCCAGCAGCCAATCGTCTGGAAACACCATATATTTT
j_call: TRBJ1-3
clone_size: -
v_call: TRBV4-3
d_call: -
cdr3_length: 13

cdr3_aa: CASSAQQDINEKLFF
cdr3_nt: TGTGCCAGCAGCGCACAACAGGATATTAATGAAAAACTGTTTTTT
j_call: TRBJ1-4
clone_size: -
v_call: TRBV9
d_call: -
cdr3_length: 15

cdr3_aa: CASSQGGVGNQPQHF
cdr3_nt: TGTGCCAGCAGCCAAGGGGGTGTTGGCAATCAGCCCCAGCATTTT
j_call: TRBJ1-5
clone_size: -
v_call: TRBV3-1/TRBV3-2
d_call: -
cdr3_length: 15

cdr3_aa: CASQGLDNHGYTF
cdr3_nt: TGTGCCAGCCAAGGGCTGGATAACCACGGCTACACCTTC
j_call: TRBJ1-2
clone_size: -
v_call: TRBV7-9
d_call: -
cdr3_length: 13

cdr3_aa: CASRGGSSYNEQFF
cdr3_nt: TGCGCCAGCAGAGGTGGAAGCTCCTACAATGAGCAGTTCTTC
j_call: TRBJ2-1
clone_size: -
v_call: TRBV4-1
d_call: -
cdr3_length: 14

cdr3_aa: CASSFGTEPQHF
cdr3_nt: TGTGCCAGCAGTTTCGGGACCGAGCCCCAGCATTTT
j_call: TRBJ1-5
clone_size: once
v_call: TRBV12-3/TRBV12-4
d_call: -
cdr3_length: 12

cdr3_aa: CASTYSGTGQGAF
cdr3_nt: TGTGCCAGCACATACTCCGGGACAGGGCAAGGGGCATTC
j_call: TRBJ1-2
clone_size: -
v_call: TRBV9
d_call: TRBD1
cdr3_length: 13

cdr3_aa: CASTPPLGQSYGYTF
cdr3_nt: TGTGCCAGCACCCCACCGTTAGGCCAGAGCTATGGCTACACCTTC
j_call: TRBJ1-2
clone_size: few
v_call: TRBV7-9
d_call: -
cdr3_length: 15

cdr3_aa: CASSLDLYEQYF
cdr3_nt: TGTGCCAGCAGCTTGGACCTCTACGAGCAGTACTTC
j_call: TRBJ2-7
clone_size: -
v_call: TRBV7-2
d_call: -
cdr3_length: 12

cdr3_aa: CASSLVGGQPQHF
cdr3_nt: TGTGCCAGCAGCTTGGTGGGAGGGCAGCCCCAGCATTTT
j_call: TRBJ1-5
clone_size: -
v_call: TRBV5-8
d_call: -
cdr3_length: 13

cdr3_aa: CASSQGDTRNTEAFF
cdr3_nt: TGTGCCAGCAGCCAAGGGGACACCAGGAACACTGAAGCTTTCTTT
j_call: TRBJ1-1
clone_size: few
v_call: TRBV4-2
d_call: -
cdr3_length: 15

cdr3_aa: CASSWETVNYGYTF
cdr3_nt: TGTGCCAGCAGCTGGGAGACAGTTAACTATGGCTACACCTTC
j_call: TRBJ1-2
clone_size: -
v_call: TRBV5-5
d_call: -
cdr3_length: 14

cdr3_aa: CASRPGQGAEKLFF
cdr3_nt: TGTGCCAGCAGGCCGGGACAGGGGGCTGAAAAACTGTTTTTT
j_call: TRBJ1-4
clone_size: -
v_call: TRBV6-5
d_call: TRBD1
cdr3_length: 14

cdr3_aa: CASSLARSNTEAFF
cdr3_nt: TGTGCCAGCAGCTTGGCTCGGTCGAACACTGAAGCTTTCTTT
j_call: TRBJ1-1
clone_size: -
v_call: TRBV5-4
d_call: -
cdr3_length: 14

cdr3_aa: CASSLPPGQGSYEQYF
cdr3_nt: TGCGCCAGCAGCTTACCGCCGGGACAGGGGTCCTACGAGCAGTACTTC
j_call: TRBJ2-7
clone_size: -
v_call: TRBV5-1
d_call: TRBD1
cdr3_length: 16

cdr3_aa: CAWSASGTGGNYGYTF
cdr3_nt: TGTGCCTGGAGTGCCTCCGGGACAGGGGGAAACTATGGCTACACCTTC
j_call: TRBJ1-2
clone_size: -
v_call: TRBV30
d_call: TRBD1
cdr3_length: 16

cdr3_aa: CASSLQGWGRAAAEAFF
cdr3_nt: TGTGCCAGCAGCCTACAGGGGTGGGGGCGTGCCGCGGCTGAAGCTTTCTTT
j_call: TRBJ1-1
clone_size: -
v_call: TRBV5-6
d_call: TRBD1
cdr3_length: 17

cdr3_aa: CAISEPGRYEQYF
cdr3_nt: TGTGCCATCAGTGAACCGGGACGGTACGAGCAGTACTTC
j_call: TRBJ2-7
clone_size: -
v_call: TRBV10-3
d_call: -
cdr3_length: 13

cdr3_aa: CASSGPPAGGPYEQYF
cdr3_nt: TGTGCCAGCAGTGGGCCTCCCGCGGGGGGTCCCTACGAGCAGTACTTC
j_call: TRBJ2-7
clone_size: -
v_call: TRBV6-4
d_call: TRBD2
cdr3_length: 16

cdr3_aa: CASSRGDNYGYTF
cdr3_nt: TGTGCCAGCAGCCGGGGAGATAACTATGGCTACACCTTC
j_call: TRBJ1-2
clone_size: -
v_call: TRBV7-8
d_call: -
cdr3_length: 13

cdr3_aa: CASSPRGPWPQHF
cdr3_nt: TGTGCCAGCAGTCCCCGGGGTCCATGGCCCCAGCATTTT
j_call: TRBJ1-5
clone_size: -
v_call: TRBV6-1
d_call: -
cdr3_length: 13